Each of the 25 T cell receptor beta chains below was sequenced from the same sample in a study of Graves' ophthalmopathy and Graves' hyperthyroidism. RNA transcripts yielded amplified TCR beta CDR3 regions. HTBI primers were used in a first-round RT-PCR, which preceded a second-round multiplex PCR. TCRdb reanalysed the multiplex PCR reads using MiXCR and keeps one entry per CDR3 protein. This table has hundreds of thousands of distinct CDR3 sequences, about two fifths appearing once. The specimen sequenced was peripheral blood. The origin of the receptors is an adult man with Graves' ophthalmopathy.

CDR3 DNA: TGCGCCAGCAGCTTGGGGGGGCCCGACTATGGCTACACCTTC. It is translated as CASSLGGPDYGYTF. The chain has TRBV5-1 and TRBJ1-2; a possible D gene is TRBD1 (6 bases). This CDR3 has 14 residues. Germline V lookup: CDR1 SGHRS, CDR2 YFSETQ. The V end lost 0 bases, the J end lost 3 bases, and 9 bases lay between the germline ends.

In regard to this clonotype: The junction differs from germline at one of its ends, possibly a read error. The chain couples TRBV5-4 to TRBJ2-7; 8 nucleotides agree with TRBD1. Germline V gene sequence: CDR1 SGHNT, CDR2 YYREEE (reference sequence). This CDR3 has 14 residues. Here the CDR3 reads CASSRADRGYGQYF. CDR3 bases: TGTGCCAGCAGCCGCGCTGACAGGGGCTACGGGCAGTACTTC.

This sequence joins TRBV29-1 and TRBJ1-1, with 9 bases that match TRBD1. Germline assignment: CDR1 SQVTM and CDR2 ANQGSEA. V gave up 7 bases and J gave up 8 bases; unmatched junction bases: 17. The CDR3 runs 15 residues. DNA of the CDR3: TGCAGCGCGGAGTTAACAGGGGGCGCAGGCATCGAAGCTTTCTTT. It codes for CSAELTGGAGIEAFF.

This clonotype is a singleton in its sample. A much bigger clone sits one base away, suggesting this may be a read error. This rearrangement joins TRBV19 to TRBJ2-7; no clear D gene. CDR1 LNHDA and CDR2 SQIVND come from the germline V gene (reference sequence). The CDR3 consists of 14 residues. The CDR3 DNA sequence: TGTGCCAGTTGTCCGACTGGTTCTACCTACGAGCAGCACTTC. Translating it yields CASCPTGSTYEQHF.

Here the CDR3 DNA reads TGCAGCGTTGCGGGGCAGGGGGGGCAAAACACTGAAGCTTTCTTT. Amino acids: CSVAGQGGQNTEAFF. V gene TRBV29-1 combines with J gene TRBJ1-1; TRBD1 agrees at 7 bases. This CDR3 region has 15 residues. The germline gives CDR1 SQVTM, CDR2 ANQGSEA. Losses at the gene ends were 4 bases for V and 2 bases for J; bases not matched to a gene: 10. The full variable domain, in which reference TRBV29-1 and TRBJ1-1 provide the parts outside the CDR3, is SAVISQKPSRDICQRGTSLTIQCQVDSQVTMMFWYRQQPGQSLTLIATANQGSEATYESGFVIDKFPISRPNLTFSTLTVSNMSPEDSSIYLCSVAGQGGQNTEAFFGQGTRLTVV.

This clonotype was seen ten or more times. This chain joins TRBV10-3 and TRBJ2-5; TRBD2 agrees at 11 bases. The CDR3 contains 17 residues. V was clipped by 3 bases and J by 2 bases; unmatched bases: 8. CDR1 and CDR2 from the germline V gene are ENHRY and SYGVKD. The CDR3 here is CAISEGLAGGFQETQYF. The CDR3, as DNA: TGTGCCATCAGTGAAGGGCTAGCGGGGGGCTTTCAAGAGACCCAGTACTTC.

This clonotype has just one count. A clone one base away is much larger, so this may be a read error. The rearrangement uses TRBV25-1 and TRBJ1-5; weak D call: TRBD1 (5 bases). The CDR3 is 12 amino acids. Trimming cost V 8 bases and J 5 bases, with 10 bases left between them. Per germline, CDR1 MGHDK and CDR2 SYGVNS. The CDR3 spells CASVGGDQPQHF. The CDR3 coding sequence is TGTGCCAGCGTTGGGGGGGATCAGCCCCAGCATTTT.

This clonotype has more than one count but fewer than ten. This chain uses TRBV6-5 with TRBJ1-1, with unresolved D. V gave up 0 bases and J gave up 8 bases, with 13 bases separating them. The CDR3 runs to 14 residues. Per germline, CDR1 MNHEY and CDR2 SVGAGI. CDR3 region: CASSYSSSGVEAFF. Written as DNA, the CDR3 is TGTGCCAGCAGTTACTCGTCGTCTGGGGTAGAAGCTTTCTTT.

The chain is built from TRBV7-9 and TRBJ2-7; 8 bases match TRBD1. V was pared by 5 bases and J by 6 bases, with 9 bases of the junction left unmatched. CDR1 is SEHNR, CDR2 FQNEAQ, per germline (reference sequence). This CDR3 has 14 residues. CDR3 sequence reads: CASSPGQAPLEQYF. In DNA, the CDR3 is TGTGCCAGCAGCCCGGGACAGGCACCACTCGAGCAGTACTTC.

As DNA, the CDR3 is TGTGCCAGCGGCGGTCTTGACACTGAAGCTTTCTTT. Translation: CASGGLDTEAFF. The rearrangement uses TRBV27 and TRBJ1-1; D is undetermined. CDR3 length: 12 residues. Trimming removed 8 bases at V and 3 bases at J, with 10 bases between. CDR1 and CDR2 (germline): MNHEY, SMNVEV (reference sequence).

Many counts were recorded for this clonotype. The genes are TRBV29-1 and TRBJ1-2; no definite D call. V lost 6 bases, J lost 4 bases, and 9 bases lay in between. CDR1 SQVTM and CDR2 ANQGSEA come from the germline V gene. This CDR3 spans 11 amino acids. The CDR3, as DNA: TGCAGCGTGAATACAGCCTATGGCTACACCTTC. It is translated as CSVNTAYGYTF.

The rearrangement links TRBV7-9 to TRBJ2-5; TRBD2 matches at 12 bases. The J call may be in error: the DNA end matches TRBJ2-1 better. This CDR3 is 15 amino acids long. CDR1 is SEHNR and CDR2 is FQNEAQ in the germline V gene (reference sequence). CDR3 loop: CASSVSSGGENEQFF. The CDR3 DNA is TGTGCCAGCAGCGTATCTAGCGGGGGGGAAAATGAGCAGTTCTTC.

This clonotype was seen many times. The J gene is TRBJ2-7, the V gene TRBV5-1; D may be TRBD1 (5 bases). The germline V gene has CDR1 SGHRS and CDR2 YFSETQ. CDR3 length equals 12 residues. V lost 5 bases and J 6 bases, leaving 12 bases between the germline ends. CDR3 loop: CASRGVPAEQYF. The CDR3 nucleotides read TGCGCCAGCAGAGGGGTTCCGGCCGAGCAGTACTTC.

CDR3 loop: CASGGVGSSYEQYF. The CDR3 DNA reads TGTGCCAGCGGGGGCGTGGGGAGCTCCTACGAGCAGTACTTC. V gene TRBV6-5 combines with J gene TRBJ2-7; a possible D gene is TRBD1 (6 bases). The V gene's germline CDR1 is MNHEY and CDR2 SVGAGI. The ends were cut back, 8 bases at V and 0 bases at J, with 14 bases in the middle. The CDR3 runs to 14 residues.

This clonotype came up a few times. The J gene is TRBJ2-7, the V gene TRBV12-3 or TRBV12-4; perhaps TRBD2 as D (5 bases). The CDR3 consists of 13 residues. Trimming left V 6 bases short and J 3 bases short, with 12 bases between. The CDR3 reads CASSPIGGYEQYF. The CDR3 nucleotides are TGTGCCAGCAGCCCAATTGGAGGCTACGAGCAGTACTTC.

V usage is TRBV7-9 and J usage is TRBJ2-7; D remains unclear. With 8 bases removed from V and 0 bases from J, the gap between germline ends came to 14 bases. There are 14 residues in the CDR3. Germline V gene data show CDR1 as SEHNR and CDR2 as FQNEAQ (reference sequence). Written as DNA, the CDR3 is TGTGCCAGCGGAAACCAACTTAACTCCTACGAGCAGTACTTC. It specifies CASGNQLNSYEQYF.

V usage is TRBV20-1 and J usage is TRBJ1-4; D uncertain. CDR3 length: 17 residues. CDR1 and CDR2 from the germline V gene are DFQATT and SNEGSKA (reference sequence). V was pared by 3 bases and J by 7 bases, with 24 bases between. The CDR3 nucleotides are TGCAGTGCTAGTGGTCTGCGGACCGTCGCAGGAGGTGAAAAACTGTTTTTT. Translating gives CSASGLRTVAGGEKLFF.

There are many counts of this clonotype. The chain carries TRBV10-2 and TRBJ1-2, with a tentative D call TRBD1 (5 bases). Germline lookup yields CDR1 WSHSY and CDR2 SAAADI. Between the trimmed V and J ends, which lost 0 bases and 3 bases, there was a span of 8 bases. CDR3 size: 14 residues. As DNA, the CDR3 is TGCGCCAGCAGTGAGTCAGCAGGGTACTATGGCTACACCTTC. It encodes CASSESAGYYGYTF.

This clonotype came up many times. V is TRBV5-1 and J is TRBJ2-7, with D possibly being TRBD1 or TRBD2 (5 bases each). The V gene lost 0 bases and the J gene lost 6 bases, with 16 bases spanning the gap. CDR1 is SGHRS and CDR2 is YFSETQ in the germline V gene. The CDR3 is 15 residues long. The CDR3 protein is CASSLGPGPSVEQYF. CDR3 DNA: TGCGCCAGCAGCTTGGGTCCGGGACCGAGTGTCGAGCAGTACTTC.

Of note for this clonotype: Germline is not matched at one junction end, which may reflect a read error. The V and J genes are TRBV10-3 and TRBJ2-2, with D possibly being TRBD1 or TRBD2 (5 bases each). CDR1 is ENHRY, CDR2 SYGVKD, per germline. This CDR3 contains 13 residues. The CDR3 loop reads CASSYWDGRELFF. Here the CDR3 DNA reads TGTGCCAGCAGTTACTGGGACGGGCGGGAGCTGTTTTTT.

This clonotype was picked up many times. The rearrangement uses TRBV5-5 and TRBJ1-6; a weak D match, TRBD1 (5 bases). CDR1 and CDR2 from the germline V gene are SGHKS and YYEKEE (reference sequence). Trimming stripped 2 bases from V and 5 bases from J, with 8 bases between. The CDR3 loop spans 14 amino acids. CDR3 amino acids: CASSFRRDNSPLHF. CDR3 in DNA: TGTGCCAGCAGCTTTCGCAGGGATAATTCACCCCTCCACTTT.

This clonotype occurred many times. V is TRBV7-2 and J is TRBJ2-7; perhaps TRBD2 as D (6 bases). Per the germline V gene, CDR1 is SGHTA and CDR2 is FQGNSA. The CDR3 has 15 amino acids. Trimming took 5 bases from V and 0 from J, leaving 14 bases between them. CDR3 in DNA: TGTGCCAGCAGCCAGGGACTCCTCAGCTCCTACGAGCAGTACTTC. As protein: CASSQGLLSSYEQYF.

The CDR3 reads CASTPAGGNYGYTF. CDR3 bases: TGTGCCAGCACCCCCGCGGGAGGAAACTATGGCTACACCTTC. The V gene is TRBV5-6, the J gene TRBJ1-2; no clear D. The CDR3 is 14 residues long. CDR1 is SGHDT and CDR2 is YYEEEE in the germline V gene. The V end lost 6 bases, the J end lost 2 bases, and 14 bases lay between the germline ends.

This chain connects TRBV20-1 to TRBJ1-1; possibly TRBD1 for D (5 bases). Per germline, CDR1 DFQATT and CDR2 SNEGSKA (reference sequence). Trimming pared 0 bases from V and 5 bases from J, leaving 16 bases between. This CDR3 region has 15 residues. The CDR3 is CSARDGGGVGTEAFF. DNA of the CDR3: TGCAGTGCTAGAGATGGGGGGGGGGTGGGGACTGAAGCTTTCTTT.

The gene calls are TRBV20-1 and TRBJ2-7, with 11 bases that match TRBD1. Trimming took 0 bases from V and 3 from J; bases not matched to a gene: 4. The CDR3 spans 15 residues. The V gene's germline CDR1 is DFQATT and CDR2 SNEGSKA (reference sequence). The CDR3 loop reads CSAREGTGGSYEQYF. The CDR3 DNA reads TGCAGTGCTAGAGAGGGGACAGGGGGAAGCTACGAGCAGTACTTC.